This TCR beta chain was recorded in a study of blood T cell repertoires in COVID-19 (dated by TCRdb to the early 2020s). About the study as a whole: Collaborator samples came from the United States, Italy and Spain and covered acute and convalescent phases of COVID-19. The material from the prospective study consisted of cDNA or gDNA derived from T cells, B-cell-depleted T cells, or PBMCs. Subjects who had been exposed to COVID-19, were actively infected with it, or had recovered from it provided the deeply sampled blood TCRbeta repertoires that made up the dataset. The repertoires were released in a freely available public database meant as a resource for research on the immune response to SARS-CoV-2. The samples were drawn from two sources: the first 160 participants of the ongoing ImmuneRACE study, and fewer than 1,500 subjects contributed by 6 global collaborators. Sample metadata almost always included a de-identified subject ID, COVID-19 status, age in years and sex. Where HLA class I and class II types were available, the types were taken from metadata supplied by the sample provider, not from assay-based typing.

The immunoSEQ Assay, a bias-controlled multiplex PCR, was used to amplify TCRbeta CDR3 regions from genomic DNA. In the original analysis: The number of nucleated cells in each sample was estimated from the amplification of reference gene primers within the assay. Sequence reads were collapsed and filtered to measure the absolute abundance of every unique TCRbeta CDR3 rearrangement. Productive Simpson clonality was computed per sample as the square root of Simpson's diversity index over productive rearrangements. TCRdb holds this immuneACCESS table with in-frame rearrangements only. Some clones are missing; in checked studies, unresolved V genes explain under half, and the rest has no known cause. The V and J calls and clone size come from that table; D and trimming were worked out from the DNA. Present in this sample are fewer than 60,000 clones, just under 90% of which were seen just once. The ten largest clonotypes hold approximately 10% of the sample.

The CDR3 holds 15 amino acids from the cysteine to the phenylalanine. The sequence is cut down to CDR3 DNA, 45 bases in frame from base 1. A word on this clone: Its antigen remains unidentified. No much larger clone exists at a distance of one base, and base qualities are not known.

The collaborating institutions used their own protocols to collect whole blood in K2EDTA tubes. For TCRbeta analysis, collaborators shipped samples in one of three forms: frozen whole blood, isolated PBMCs, or DNA extracted from either of those sample types. The paper's findings and limits, for the study overall: The quantity of clinical and demographic metadata differed by source and by participant and was supplied without curation.

This clonotype was sampled from a man older than 75 with active or convalescent COVID-19. The rearrangement combines TRBV12-2 with TRBJ2-2; TRBD2, the table's D call, lacks a check against the DNA. TRBV12-2 is a recognized pseudogene. The sequenced sample consisted of peripheral blood. The DNA is TGTGCAAGTCGCTTAACGGGAGGGTTTCCCGGGGAGCTGTTTTTT. Translated, this gives CASRLTGGFPGELFF.